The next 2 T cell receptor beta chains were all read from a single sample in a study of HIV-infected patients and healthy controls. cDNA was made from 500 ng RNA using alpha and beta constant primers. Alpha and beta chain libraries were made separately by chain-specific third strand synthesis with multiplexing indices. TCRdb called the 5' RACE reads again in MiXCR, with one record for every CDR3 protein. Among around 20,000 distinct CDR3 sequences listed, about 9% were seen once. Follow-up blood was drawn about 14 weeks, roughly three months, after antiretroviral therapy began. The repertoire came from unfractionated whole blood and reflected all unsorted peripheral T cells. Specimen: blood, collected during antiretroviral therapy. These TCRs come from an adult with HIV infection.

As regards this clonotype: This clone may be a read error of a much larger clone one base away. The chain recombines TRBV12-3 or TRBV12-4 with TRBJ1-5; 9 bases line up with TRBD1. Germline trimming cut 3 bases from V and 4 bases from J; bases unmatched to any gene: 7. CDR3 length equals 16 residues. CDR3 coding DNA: TGTGCCAGCAGTTTTGGGTGGACAGGGGCAAATCAGCCCCAGCATTTT. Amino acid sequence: CASSFGWTGANQPQHF.

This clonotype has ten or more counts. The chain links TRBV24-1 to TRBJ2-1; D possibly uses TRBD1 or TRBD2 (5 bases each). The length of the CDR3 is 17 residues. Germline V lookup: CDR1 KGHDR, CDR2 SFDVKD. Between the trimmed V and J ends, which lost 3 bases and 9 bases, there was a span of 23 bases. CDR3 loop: CATSDPLSGPPWGEQFF. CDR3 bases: TGTGCCACCAGTGATCCCCTCTCGGGGCCACCCTGGGGTGAGCAGTTCTTC.